Below are 18 T cell receptor beta chains sequenced from a single sample in a study of T-cell memory formation after mild COVID-19. TCRdb analysed the 5' RACE reads with MiXCR anew, one entry per CDR3 protein. The table lists 300,000 to 350,000 distinct CDR3 sequences, about 13% of them singletons. Material: PBMCs or a T cell subset sorted from them (not recorded which). All receptors come from a man in his late teens or twenties who had mild COVID-19 (a few samples of this study predate the infection). Cell type and time point are not known.

This clonotype was recorded a few times. The J gene is TRBJ1-1, the V gene TRBV5-1; TRBD1 matches 8 bases. This CDR3 comprises 17 residues. V shed 4 bases, J shed 5 bases, and the junction held 16 bases outside the gene matches. Germline lookup yields CDR1 SGHRS and CDR2 YFSETQ. The CDR3 nucleotides read TGCGCCAGCAGCCTCCGCCCCGGACAGGGAGGAAAGACTGAAGCTTTCTTT. Amino acids: CASSLRPGQGGKTEAFF.

In its sample, this clonotype was seen a few times. The rearrangement joins TRBV6-6 to TRBJ2-3; D perhaps matches TRBD2 (6 bases). Germline CDR1 and CDR2: MNHNY and SVGAGI (reference sequence). The CDR3 length is 15 residues. The V gene lost 0 bases and the J gene lost 2 bases, with 9 bases spanning the gap. CDR3 in DNA: TGTGCCAGCAGTTACTCGACTAGGGCCACAGATACGCAGTATTTT. This encodes CASSYSTRATDTQYF.

The chain is built from TRBV6-5 and TRBJ1-2; no reliable D call. Germline assignment: CDR1 MNHEY and CDR2 SVGAGI. V dropped 0 bases and J dropped 1 base, with 9 bases sitting between them. The CDR3 runs to 15 residues. As DNA, the CDR3 is TGTGCCAGCAGTTACTCGGTCCAGGATAACTATGGCTACACCTTC. Its protein product is CASSYSVQDNYGYTF.

This clonotype was picked up many times. This chain connects TRBV2 to TRBJ2-5; perhaps D is TRBD1 or TRBD2 (6 bases each). This CDR3 spans 11 amino acids. V was clipped by 11 bases and J by 5 bases, with 12 bases between them. The germline V gene has CDR1 SNHLY and CDR2 FYNNEI. The CDR3 loop reads CAVQGGETQYF. In DNA form, the CDR3 reads TGTGCCGTCCAAGGGGGGGAGACCCAGTACTTC.

The V call is TRBV4-1, the J call TRBJ2-5; D is perhaps TRBD1 (5 bases). Looked up from germline, CDR1 is MGHRA and CDR2 is YSYEKL. The CDR3 extends over 15 amino acids. The V gene lost 3 bases and the J gene lost 1 base, with 12 bases spanning the gap. The CDR3 coding sequence is TGCGCCAGCAGCCAGCGACAGTACTTCCAAGAGACCCAGTACTTC. This encodes CASSQRQYFQETQYF.

This clonotype was seen a few times. The CDR3 bases are TGCAGTGCTAGGTGTCTAGCGGGGGCCGAACCTAGCCAAGAGACCCAGTACTTC. The encoded protein is CSARCLAGAEPSQETQYF. The genes are TRBV20-1 and TRBJ2-5; TRBD2 matches at 10 bases. CDR1 and CDR2 from the germline V gene are DFQATT and SNEGSKA (reference sequence). CDR3 size: 18 residues. Germline trimming cut 3 bases from V and 1 base from J; bases unmatched to any gene: 14.

A remark on this clonotype: This CDR3 fails to terminate in the conserved phenylalanine or tryptophan, so it likely reflects a read error. The J gene is TRBJ2-1, the V gene TRBV5-1, with 7 bases identical to TRBD1. Germline trimming cut 1 base from V and 6 bases from J; bases unmatched to any gene: 7. The germline V gene has CDR1 SGHRS and CDR2 YFSETQ. The CDR3 is 15 amino acids. CDR3 sequence (DNA): TGCGCCAGCAGCTTGAGGGACAGATCCCGCAATGAGCAGTTCTTA. It yields the protein CASSLRDRSRNEQFL.

This clonotype was recorded only once. The chain has TRBV30 and TRBJ2-6; D is unclear. The CDR3 runs to 17 residues. CDR1 is GTSNPN, CDR2 SVGIG, per germline (reference sequence). V was pared by 2 bases and J by 4 bases, with 18 bases between. For the CDR3, the DNA is TGTGCCTGGAGTAATCAACGCACATGGCCGGGGGCCAACGTCCTGACTTTC. Encoded protein: CAWSNQRTWPGANVLTF.

The V and J genes are TRBV7-2 and TRBJ1-5; D is ambiguous. CDR1 is SGHTA, CDR2 FQGNSA, per germline. V was clipped by 4 bases and J by 6 bases, with 10 bases between them. The CDR3 totals 13 residues. Here the CDR3 reads CASSSSSGQPQHF. The CDR3 bases are TGTGCCAGCAGCTCGTCGAGCGGTCAGCCCCAGCATTTT.

The rearrangement links TRBV4-1 to TRBJ1-1; no clear D gene. Germline values: CDR1 MGHRA, CDR2 YSYEKL. The V end was cut by 6 bases, the J end by 1 base, with 12 bases between. The CDR3 totals 14 residues. The CDR3 protein is CASSQASENTEAFF. In nucleotides, the CDR3 is TGCGCCAGCAGTCAGGCCTCGGAGAACACTGAAGCTTTCTTT.

Only a few counts were recorded for this clonotype. The CDR3 region is CASSFPLTSGVQETQYF. CDR3 nucleotide sequence: TGTGCCAGCAGTTTCCCCTTGACTAGCGGGGTGCAAGAGACCCAGTACTTC. V usage is TRBV6-6 and J usage is TRBJ2-5; 11 bases agree with TRBD2. After removal of 4 bases from V and 2 bases from J, the junction contained 9 bases not matched to a gene. Germline values: CDR1 MNHNY, CDR2 SVGAGI (reference sequence). This CDR3 has 17 residues.

The chain carries TRBV5-5 and TRBJ2-7; the D call may be TRBD1 or TRBD2 (6 bases each). Trimming cost V 3 bases and J 5 bases, with 18 bases left between them. Germline CDR1 reads SGHKS; CDR2 reads YYEKEE (reference sequence). The CDR3 has 15 residues. The DNA of the CDR3 is TGTGCCAGCAGCTCCCTATGGGGGGCCGAGGACGAGCAGTACTTC. The encoded protein is CASSSLWGAEDEQYF. Variable domain in full (rest from reference TRBV5-5 and TRBJ2-7): DAGVTQSPTHLIKTRGQQVTLRCSPISGHKSVSWYQQVLGQGPQFIFQYYEKEERGRGNFPDRFSARQFPNYSSELNVNALLLGDSALYLCASSSLWGAEDEQYFGPGTRLTVT.

This clonotype was recorded many times. The genes are TRBV5-1 and TRBJ2-2; maybe TRBD1 (6 bases). Germline loops: CDR1 SGHRS, CDR2 YFSETQ. V lost 0 bases to trimming and J lost 7 bases, with 16 bases between them. This CDR3 contains 16 residues. CDR3 sequence: CASSLVPWGRDGELFF. For the CDR3, the DNA is TGCGCCAGCAGCTTGGTACCGTGGGGGCGCGACGGGGAGCTGTTTTTT.

V usage is TRBV6-5 and J usage is TRBJ2-2; TRBD1 matches 9 bases. This CDR3 region has 15 residues. Trimming took 5 bases from V and 5 from J; bases not matched to a gene: 6. The germline CDR1 and CDR2 sequences are MNHEY and SVGAGI. Here the CDR3 DNA reads TGTGCCAGCAGTCCCTCGGACAGGGGTACCGGGGAGCTGTTTTTT. Translated, it gives CASSPSDRGTGELFF.

This chain joins TRBV7-6 and TRBJ2-7, with D unclear. This CDR3 has 13 amino acids. Germline V gene lookup returns CDR1 SGHVS and CDR2 FNYEAQ. Trimming took 2 bases from V and 3 from J, leaving 8 bases between them. DNA for the CDR3: TGTGCCAGCAGCTTAACAGTCCTCTACGAGCAGTACTTC. This encodes CASSLTVLYEQYF.

This clonotype was seen a handful of times. This chain connects TRBV6-5 to TRBJ2-5; TRBD2 might be the D (5 bases). The V end lost 0 bases, the J end lost 4 bases, and 9 bases lay between the germline ends. Looked up from germline, CDR1 is MNHEY and CDR2 is SVGAGI. The CDR3 totals 14 residues. CDR3: CASSYSVRGETQYF. DNA of the CDR3: TGTGCCAGCAGTTACTCAGTCCGGGGAGAGACCCAGTACTTC.

This clonotype has more than one count but fewer than ten. The genes are TRBV7-9 and TRBJ1-5; TRBD1 agrees at 7 bases. The CDR3 totals 14 residues. Germline V CDR1 and CDR2: SEHNR, FQNEAQ (reference sequence). The V and J ends lost 6 bases and 5 bases, in that order; junction bases with no gene match: 7. The CDR3 region has the DNA TGTGCCAGCAGTCAAGACAGGGACGATCAGCCCCAGCATTTT. Translating it yields CASSQDRDDQPQHF. The variable domain in full, with the rest retrieved from reference TRBV7-9 and TRBJ1-5, is DTGVSQNPRHKITKRGQNVTFRCDPISEHNRLYWYRQTLGQGPEFLTYFQNEAQLEKSRLLSDRFSAERPKGSFSTLEIQRTEQGDSAMYLCASSQDRDDQPQHFGDGTRLSIL.

The chain is built from TRBV5-1 and TRBJ2-3, with D uncertain. The CDR3 contains 15 residues. The V gene's germline CDR1 is SGHRS and CDR2 YFSETQ. V was cut by 0 bases and J by 0 bases, with 8 bases left in between. CDR3 in amino acids: CASSLEWASTDTQYF. The CDR3 nucleotides read TGCGCCAGCAGCTTGGAGTGGGCAAGCACAGATACGCAGTATTTT.